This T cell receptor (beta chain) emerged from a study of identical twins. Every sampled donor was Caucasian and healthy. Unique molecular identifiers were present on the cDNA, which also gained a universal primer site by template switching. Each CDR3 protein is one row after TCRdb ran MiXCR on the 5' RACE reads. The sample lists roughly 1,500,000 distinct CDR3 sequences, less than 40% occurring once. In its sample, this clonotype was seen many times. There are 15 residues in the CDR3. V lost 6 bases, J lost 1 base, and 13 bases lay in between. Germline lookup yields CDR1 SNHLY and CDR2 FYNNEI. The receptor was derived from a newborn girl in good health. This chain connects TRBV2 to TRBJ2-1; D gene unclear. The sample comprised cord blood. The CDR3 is CASSLRGNSYNEQFF. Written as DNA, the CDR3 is TGTGCCAGCAGCCTCCGCGGTAATTCCTACAATGAGCAGTTCTTC.